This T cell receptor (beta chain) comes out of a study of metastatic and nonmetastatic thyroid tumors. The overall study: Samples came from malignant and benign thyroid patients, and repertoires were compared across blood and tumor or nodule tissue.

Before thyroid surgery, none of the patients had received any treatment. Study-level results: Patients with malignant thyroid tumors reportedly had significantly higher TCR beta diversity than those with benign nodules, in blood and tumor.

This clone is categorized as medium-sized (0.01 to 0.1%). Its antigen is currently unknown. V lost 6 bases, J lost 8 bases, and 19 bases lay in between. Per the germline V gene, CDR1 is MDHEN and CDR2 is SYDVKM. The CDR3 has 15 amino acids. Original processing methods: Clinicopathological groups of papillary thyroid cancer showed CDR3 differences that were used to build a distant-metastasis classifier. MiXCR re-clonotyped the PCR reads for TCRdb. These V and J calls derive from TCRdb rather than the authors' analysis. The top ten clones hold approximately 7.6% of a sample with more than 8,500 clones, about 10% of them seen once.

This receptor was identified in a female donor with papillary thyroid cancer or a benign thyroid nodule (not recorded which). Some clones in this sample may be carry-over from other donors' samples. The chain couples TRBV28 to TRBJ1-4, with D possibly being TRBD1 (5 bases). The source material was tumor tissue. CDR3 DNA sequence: TGTGCCAGCAGCCCAGGGACTCCCCCGAGGGAAAAACTGTTTTTT. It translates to CASSPGTPPREKLFF.